A selection of T cell receptor beta chains follows, all from one sample in a study of control samples from healthy donors and cancer patients. Clones were read by immunoSEQ multiplex PCR, and TCRdb kept only the in-frame ones, dropping some. The sample shows fewer than 200,000 clones, around 88% of them seen only once. Sequenced material: blood. These TCRs come from a woman aged 25 to 39 in good health. Both conserved end residues are part of each CDR3. Each record gives: J gene, D gene, V gene, clone size, CDR3 DNA, CDR3 protein. The D gene is left open where the match is weak. Size is stated for part of the rows, as once, few or many counts, or as a class when the clone is expanded.

TRBJ2-7,.,TRBV10-3,.,TGTGCCATCAGTCCCCCTGCTGGCAGCGGACGAAGGGGCGAGCAGTACTTC,CAISPPAGSGRRGEQYF
TRBJ1-1,TRBD1,TRBV28,.,TGTGCCAGCCTACCCGCCGGACAGGGGAGTAACACTGAAGCTTTCTTT,CASLPAGQGSNTEAFF
TRBJ2-1,.,TRBV11-2,once,TGTGCCAGCATGAAACGCGGAAATGAGCAGTTCTTC,CASMKRGNEQFF
TRBJ2-1,.,TRBV5-1,.,TGCGCCAGCAGCTTGGGGGTTAGCTTCTACAATGAGCAGTTCTTC,CASSLGVSFYNEQFF
TRBJ2-2,.,TRBV6-5,.,TGTGCCAGCAGTTCTATACGGACCGGGGAGCTGTTTTTT,CASSSIRTGELFF
TRBJ2-3,TRBD2,TRBV13,.,TGTGCCAGCAGCCCCGCTAGCGGGGGGCGAGTAGTAATGGATACGCAGTATTTT,CASSPASGGRVVMDTQYF
TRBJ1-5,.,TRBV29-1,.,TGCAGCGTTGAAGTTATCGGGCCAGGGGTAGGGCGAATTTTTAATCAGCCCCAGCATTTT,CSVEVIGPGVGRIFNQPQHF
TRBJ1-2,.,TRBV3-1/TRBV3-2,.,TGTGCCAGCAGCCCCGGGGGAGGTTACTATGGCTACACCTTC,CASSPGGGYYGYTF
TRBJ1-1,.,TRBV28,.,TGTGCCGAAGCACCTTTTAGTGCCTCTGAAGCTTTCTTT,CAEAPFSASEAFF
TRBJ2-1,TRBD2,TRBV6-2/TRBV6-3,.,TGTGCCAGCAGTTTCCCCACTAGCGGGAGGTCTTACAATGAGCAGTTCTTC,CASSFPTSGRSYNEQFF
TRBJ1-6,.,TRBV3-1/TRBV3-2,.,TGTGCCAGCAGCCGCAGGGTCGGGGGCATTGAAAGTTCACCCCTCCACTTT,CASSRRVGGIESSPLHF
TRBJ1-1,.,TRBV29-1,.,TGCAGCGTTGCCGCGACAGGTACGAACACTGAAGCTTTCTTT,CSVAATGTNTEAFF
TRBJ1-5,.,TRBV27,.,TGTGCCAGCAGTTTAGGTAGGGGAAGGGGAAGGCCCCAGCATTTT,CASSLGRGRGRPQHF
TRBJ1-4,.,TRBV28,.,TGTGCCAGCAGCCGGACGGCGCAGCATGAAAAACTGTTTTTT,CASSRTAQHEKLFF
TRBJ2-5,.,TRBV11-2,.,TGTGCCAGCAGCTTAGCCCCCTCGGAAGCAGGCGGGACCCAGTACTTC,CASSLAPSEAGGTQYF